The clone carrying this T cell receptor beta chain was observed a few times. The sample comes from a study of CD8 T cells in ankylosing spondylitis. TCRdb reprocessed the 5' RACE reads with MiXCR, giving one entry per CDR3 protein. The sample shows 250,000 or so distinct CDR3 sequences, about 18% of them seen only once. Germline assignment: CDR1 MNHEY and CDR2 SVGAGI. This CDR3 spans 14 amino acids. V was trimmed by 0 bases and J by 9 bases, leaving 12 bases between them. Sequences were obtained from blood, either unsorted or a sorted T cell fraction (not recorded which). The clonotype originates from a male donor with ankylosing spondylitis or in good health (not recorded which). This chain links TRBV6-5 with TRBJ2-1; D assignment may be TRBD1 or TRBD2 (5 bases each). The CDR3 nucleotides read TGTGCCAGCAGTTACTCAGGGGAGAGGGCTGAGCAGTTCTTC. Translation: CASSYSGERAEQFF.